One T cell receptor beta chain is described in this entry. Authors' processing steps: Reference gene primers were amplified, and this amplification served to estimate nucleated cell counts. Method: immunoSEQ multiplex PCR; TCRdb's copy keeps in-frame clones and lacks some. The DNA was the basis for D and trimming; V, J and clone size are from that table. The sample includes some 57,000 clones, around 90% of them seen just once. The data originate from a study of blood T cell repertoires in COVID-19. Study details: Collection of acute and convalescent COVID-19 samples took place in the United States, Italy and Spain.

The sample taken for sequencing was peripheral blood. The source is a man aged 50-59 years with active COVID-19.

The CDR3 DNA is TGCGCCAGCAGCTTGAGGGGACAGGCCCGTATGAACACTGAAGCTTTCTTT. This encodes CASSLRGQARMNTEAFF. V gene TRBV5-1 combines with J gene TRBJ1-1; 8 bases agree with TRBD1. V lost 1 base to trimming and J lost 0 bases; unmatched junction nucleotides: 8. The CDR3 covers 17 residues. CDR1 and CDR2 (germline): SGHRS, YFSETQ.